This entry lists 32 T cell receptor beta chains sequenced from one sample in a study of blood T cells in healthy people across ages. Then a second PCR, running about 6 to 12 cycles, was carried out with a sample-barcoded 5' primer and a J-beta primer mix. TCRdb redid the calling of the 5' RACE reads with MiXCR, one entry per CDR3 protein. The sample consists of over 1,500,000 distinct CDR3 sequences, 39% of them appearing once. Sequenced input: blood. These receptors were taken from a human donor in good health.

This clonotype was picked up a small number of times. The V call is TRBV15, the J call TRBJ2-6; tentatively, D is TRBD1 (5 bases). Germline V lookup: CDR1 LNHNV, CDR2 YYDKDF (reference sequence). This CDR3 is 18 amino acids long. V lost 2 bases, J lost 2 bases, and 16 bases lay in between. The CDR3 is CATSRQGLNFPGANVLTF. CDR3 DNA sequence: TGTGCCACCAGCAGACAGGGCCTAAACTTTCCTGGGGCCAACGTCCTGACTTTC.

The CDR3 loop is CASSFGQTLPQYF. In DNA form, the CDR3 reads TGTGCCAGCAGTTTTGGACAGACCCTGCCCCAGTACTTC. The genes are TRBV27 and TRBJ2-4; TRBD1 is a possible D gene (6 bases). Germline lookup yields CDR1 MNHEY and CDR2 SMNVEV (reference sequence). The length of the CDR3 is 13 residues. The V end was cut by 3 bases, the J end by 13 bases, with 16 bases between.

J is TRBJ1-5 and V is TRBV12-3 or TRBV12-4; D unclear. The CDR3 spans 15 residues. Trimming pared 3 bases from V and 4 bases from J, leaving 13 bases between. The CDR3, as DNA: TGTGCCAGCAGTTTTTCCGGGAGGGAAAATCAGCCCCAGCATTTT. Protein product: CASSFSGRENQPQHF.

This clonotype has ten or more counts. This chain connects TRBV7-2 to TRBJ2-3; 9 bases align to TRBD2. V lost 3 bases to trimming and J lost 4 bases; unmatched junction nucleotides: 11. Per the germline V gene, CDR1 is SGHTA and CDR2 is FQGNSA. This CDR3 region has 17 residues. CDR3 amino acids: CASSFLSGGGRSDTQYF. CDR3 in DNA: TGTGCCAGCAGCTTCCTTAGCGGGGGAGGCCGTTCAGATACGCAGTATTTT.

J is TRBJ2-7 and V is TRBV10-3; D not resolved. This CDR3 region has 14 residues. V lost 2 bases, J lost 0 bases, and 8 bases lay in between. Germline assignment: CDR1 ENHRY and CDR2 SYGVKD. The CDR3 region is CAISEVGDSYEQYF. As DNA, the CDR3 is TGTGCCATCAGTGAGGTTGGTGACTCCTACGAGCAGTACTTC.

The V call is TRBV7-6, the J call TRBJ2-1; tentatively, D is TRBD1 (6 bases). Trimming stripped 0 bases from V and 5 bases from J, with 14 bases between. The CDR3 spans 16 residues. Germline CDR1 is SGHVS and CDR2 is FNYEAQ. CDR3: CASSLARQGKDNEQFF. In DNA form, the CDR3 reads TGTGCCAGCAGCTTAGCGCGGCAGGGGAAGGACAATGAGCAGTTCTTC.

A note on this clonotype: The conserved closing phenylalanine or tryptophan is absent in this CDR3, likely reflecting a read error. The V call is TRBV5-1, the J call TRBJ1-1; a possible D gene is TRBD1 (6 bases). Between the trimmed V and J ends, which lost 6 bases and 3 bases, there was a span of 18 bases. CDR3 length: 15 residues. Germline V gene data show CDR1 as SGHRS and CDR2 as YFSETQ. The CDR3: CASTIGGGPHTEAFL. DNA for the CDR3: TGCGCCAGCACCATCGGAGGGGGGCCACACACTGAAGCTTTCTTG.

This clonotype has just a few counts. V usage is TRBV10-2 and J usage is TRBJ2-7, with 8 bases matching TRBD2. This CDR3 spans 16 amino acids. Trimming at V came to 3 bases and at J to 2 bases, leaving 9 bases not matched to a gene. The germline V gene has CDR1 WSHSY and CDR2 SAAADI. As DNA, the CDR3 is TGCGCCAGCAGTGATACTAGCGGCGGTACTCCCTACGAGCAGTACTTC. Its translation is CASSDTSGGTPYEQYF.

The chain joins TRBV5-1 to TRBJ2-7; TRBD2 aligns across 15 bases. This CDR3 is built from 16 residues. Trimming cost V 4 bases and J 5 bases; bases outside gene matches: 7. CDR1 SGHRS and CDR2 YFSETQ come from the germline V gene. Here the CDR3 DNA reads TGCGCCAGCAGCATGGGACTAGCGGGGGGCTTGGACGAGCAGTACTTC. Translation: CASSMGLAGGLDEQYF.

The chain carries TRBV7-2 and TRBJ1-2; tentatively, D is TRBD1 (5 bases). V was trimmed by 1 base and J by 8 bases, leaving 11 bases between them. The CDR3 is 13 residues long. Looked up from germline, CDR1 is SGHTA and CDR2 is FQGNSA. The CDR3 here is CASSLERGRGYTF. The CDR3 nucleotides are TGTGCCAGCAGCTTAGAGAGGGGACGAGGCTACACCTTC.

This clonotype occurred a few times. This chain's CDR3 is CASSLGTAALGYGYTF. CDR3 nucleotide sequence: TGTGCCAGCAGTTTAGGGACAGCGGCCTTGGGGTATGGCTACACCTTC. The chain is built from TRBV12-3 or TRBV12-4 and TRBJ1-2; possibly TRBD1 for D (6 bases). With 1 base removed from V and 5 bases from J, the gap between germline ends came to 17 bases. The CDR3 sequence is 16 residues long.

This clonotype came up a few times. The J gene is TRBJ1-1, the V gene TRBV15; D unresolved. Trimming shortened V by 5 bases and J by 4 bases, and 11 bases separated the two germline ends. CDR3 length: 13 amino acids. From germline, CDR1 is LNHNV and CDR2 YYDKDF (reference sequence). The CDR3 sequence is CATSLTVATEAFF. CDR3 DNA sequence: TGTGCCACCAGCTTGACGGTTGCCACTGAAGCTTTCTTT. The full variable domain, its missing parts supplied by reference TRBV15 and TRBJ1-1, is DAMVIQNPRYQVTQFGKPVTLSCSQTLNHNVMYWYQQKSSQAPKLLFHYYDKDFNNEADTPDNFQSRRPNTSFCFLDIRSPGLGDTAMYLCATSLTVATEAFFGQGTRLTVV.

The rearrangement links TRBV28 to TRBJ1-1; possible D gene TRBD1, 6 bases. V shed 2 bases and J shed 7 bases, with 17 bases lying between them. Germline V CDR1 and CDR2: MDHEN, SYDVKM. The CDR3 runs to 15 residues. The CDR3 region is CASSLGGLGAYEAFF. The CDR3 nucleotides read TGTGCCAGCAGTTTAGGGGGGTTGGGGGCATATGAAGCTTTCTTT.

This clonotype was detected a few times. Written as DNA, the CDR3 is TGTGCCATCAGTGAGTGGGACAGGCGGGCAGAGACCCAGTACTTC. Its protein is CAISEWDRRAETQYF. V and J are TRBV10-3 and TRBJ2-5; TRBD1 agrees at 8 bases. Per germline, CDR1 ENHRY and CDR2 SYGVKD. V gave up 1 base and J gave up 4 bases; unmatched junction bases: 5. This CDR3 has 15 residues.

The rearrangement uses TRBV3-1 and TRBJ2-1; no reliable D call. TRBJ2-7 explains the end of the DNA better; the J call may be wrong. Germline values: CDR1 LGHDT, CDR2 YNNKEL (reference sequence). The CDR3 is made up of 16 amino acids. In nucleotides, the CDR3 is TGTGCCAGCAGCCAAGATCATGCAGTGTCCTACAATGAGCAGTACTTC. Its protein is CASSQDHAVSYNEQYF.

This clonotype has a handful of counts. The CDR3 bases are TGCAGCGTTTCAAGGGCTGGGGCCAACGTCCTGACTTTC. Translated: CSVSRAGANVLTF. J is TRBJ2-6 and V is TRBV29-1, with unresolved D. Deletions cut 5 bases from V and 2 bases from J, with 7 bases between. CDR3 length: 13 amino acids. Germline CDR1 SQVTM, CDR2 ANQGSEA.

The CDR3 nucleotides are TGTGCCAGCAGCTTACGCCCAGGGGGGGAGACCCAGTACTTC. The encoded protein is CASSLRPGGETQYF. The chain couples TRBV7-9 to TRBJ2-7; a possible D gene is TRBD1 (7 bases). With the DNA end fitting TRBJ2-5 better, the J assignment may be wrong. Germline V CDR1 and CDR2: SEHNR, FQNEAQ (reference sequence). The length of the CDR3 is 14 residues.

The CDR3 sequence: CATSRYTGASSTDTQYF. CDR3 coding DNA: TGTGCCACCAGCAGATACACAGGTGCTTCTAGCACAGATACGCAGTATTTT. This rearrangement joins TRBV15 to TRBJ2-3; D is possibly TRBD1 (5 bases). CDR1 is LNHNV, CDR2 YYDKDF, per germline (reference sequence). Trimming left V 2 bases short and J 0 bases short, with 15 bases between. The CDR3 loop spans 17 amino acids.

The rearrangement uses TRBV19 and TRBJ1-2, with a possible D match to TRBD1 (5 bases). CDR1 is LNHDA and CDR2 is SQIVND in the germline V gene (reference sequence). The V end lost 9 bases, the J end lost 2 bases, and 19 bases lay between the germline ends. The CDR3 extends over 15 amino acids. The CDR3 protein is CASLNQGRTNYGYTF. CDR3 coding DNA: TGTGCCAGCCTAAACCAGGGTCGTACGAACTATGGCTACACCTTC.

The rearrangement uses TRBV10-3 and TRBJ2-1; no reliable D call. Per germline, CDR1 ENHRY and CDR2 SYGVKD. This CDR3 has 11 residues. Trimming removed 6 bases at V and 8 bases at J, with 8 bases between. In DNA form, the CDR3 reads TGTGCCATCAGCTCAGTTCATGAGCAGTTCTTC. Protein product: CAISSVHEQFF.

V gene TRBV4-2 combines with J gene TRBJ2-5; TRBD2 matches at 7 bases. The better agreement between TRBJ2-7 and the DNA end casts doubt on the J call. Germline CDR1 reads LGHNA; CDR2 reads YNFKEQ. This CDR3 has 16 residues. As DNA, the CDR3 is TGTGCCAGCAGCCAGGCTACGGGGGGTTTGGGGTACGAGCAGTACTTC. This codes for CASSQATGGLGYEQYF.

This clonotype was seen a few times. This chain links TRBV6-5 with TRBJ2-5; D might be TRBD2 (6 bases). CDR3 length: 14 residues. V shed 0 bases and J shed 11 bases, with 16 bases lying between them. The germline V gene has CDR1 MNHEY and CDR2 SVGAGI. The CDR3 is CASSYSASVNTQYF. The DNA of the CDR3 is TGTGCCAGCAGTTACTCGGCTAGCGTTAACACGCAGTACTTC.

This chain uses TRBV5-6 with TRBJ2-3, with 10 bases lining up with TRBD1. The CDR3 loop spans 16 amino acids. Germline trimming cut 3 bases from V and 0 bases from J; bases unmatched to any gene: 4. CDR1 and CDR2 from the germline V gene are SGHDT and YYEEEE. CDR3 DNA: TGTGCCAGCAGCTGGGGACAGGGGCCTAGCACAGATACGCAGTATTTT. This sequence encodes CASSWGQGPSTDTQYF.

The chain couples TRBV3-1 to TRBJ1-1; 8 bases are shared with TRBD1. J was trimmed by 1 base and V by 1 base; bases with no gene match: 2. This CDR3 comprises 15 residues. Germline assignment: CDR1 LGHDT and CDR2 YNNKEL (reference sequence). CDR3 bases: TGTGCCAGCAGCCAAGTGGGACAGGCGAACACTGAAGCTTTCTTT. Translating it yields CASSQVGQANTEAFF.

The gene calls are TRBV5-1 and TRBJ1-2; TRBD1 might be the D (5 bases). The CDR3 contains 15 residues. Germline V gives CDR1 SGHRS, CDR2 YFSETQ. The V end lost 5 bases, the J end lost 4 bases, and 18 bases lay between the germline ends. The CDR3 loop is CASSVDTDHSYGYTF. DNA for the CDR3: TGCGCCAGCAGTGTGGACACGGACCACAGCTATGGCTACACCTTC.

The gene calls are TRBV20-1 and TRBJ1-6; D gene uncertain. Trimming took off 3 bases at V and 6 bases at J, with 12 bases between the two ends. The CDR3 is made up of 14 amino acids. The V gene's germline CDR1 is DFQATT and CDR2 SNEGSKA (reference sequence). The CDR3 region is CSASKVRLNSPLHF. The DNA for the CDR3 is TGCAGTGCTAGTAAGGTCAGACTTAATTCACCCCTCCACTTT.

The rearrangement uses TRBV6-2 or TRBV6-3 and TRBJ2-3; D gene uncertain. The ends were cut back, 0 bases at V and 0 bases at J, with 7 bases in the middle. This CDR3 is 15 amino acids long. Germline V CDR1 and CDR2: MNHEY, SVGEGT. The CDR3 sequence: CASSYSSASTDTQYF. Written as DNA, the CDR3 is TGTGCCAGCAGTTACTCATCGGCAAGCACAGATACGCAGTATTTT.

This clonotype was picked up a small number of times. This chain links TRBV11-2 with TRBJ2-3; TRBD1 might be the D (5 bases). The V gene lost 4 bases and the J gene lost 2 bases, with 16 bases spanning the gap. Germline loops: CDR1 SGHAT, CDR2 FQNNGV. The CDR3 loop spans 16 amino acids. The CDR3 reads CASSSPGQEITDTQYF. The DNA for the CDR3 is TGTGCCAGCAGCTCTCCAGGGCAGGAAATCACAGATACGCAGTATTTT.

Points on this clonotype: A read error may account for a junction end that differs from germline. This chain uses TRBV15 with TRBJ1-5, with no clear D. Germline assignment: CDR1 LNHNV and CDR2 YYDKDF (reference sequence). The CDR3 has 14 residues. CDR3 protein: CATSRDWANQPRHF. The CDR3 coding sequence is TGTGCCACCAGCAGAGATTGGGCAAATCAGCCCCGGCATTTT. The full variable domain, completed using reference TRBV15 and TRBJ1-5, is DAMVIQNPRYQVTQFGKPVTLSCSQTLNHNVMYWYQQKSSQAPKLLFHYYDKDFNNEADTPDNFQSRRPNTSFCFLDIRSPGLGDTAMYLCATSRDWANQPRHFGDGTRLSIL.

At least ten counts were recorded for this clonotype. The rearrangement links TRBV29-1 to TRBJ1-2; the D gene is possibly TRBD1 (5 bases). With 7 bases removed from V and 3 bases from J, the gap between germline ends came to 12 bases. Germline lookup yields CDR1 SQVTM and CDR2 ANQGSEA. The CDR3 sequence is 12 residues long. CDR3 nucleotides: TGCAGCGCCGGGCAGGGAGACTATGGCTACACCTTC. It codes for CSAGQGDYGYTF.

The chain combines TRBV29-1 with TRBJ1-2, with 9 bases fitting TRBD1. Germline V lookup: CDR1 SQVTM, CDR2 ANQGSEA. The CDR3 runs to 19 residues. Trimming took 3 bases from V and 0 from J; bases not matched to a gene: 17. DNA for the CDR3: TGCAGCGTTGACCCCGGAAAGGACAGGGGAGTAGATTCTAACTATGGCTACACCTTC. This codes for CSVDPGKDRGVDSNYGYTF.

This clonotype was seen a handful of times. This chain connects TRBV6-1 to TRBJ1-1, with 9 bases identical to TRBD1. The CDR3 is 15 residues long. With 7 bases clipped from V and 4 bases from J, the junction kept 10 bases outside the gene matches. The V gene's germline CDR1 is MNHNS and CDR2 SASEGT. The CDR3 loop is CASTRQDRGSTEAFF. The CDR3 DNA follows: TGTGCCAGCACCCGACAGGACAGGGGTTCCACTGAAGCTTTCTTT.